This TCR beta chain is from a study of blood T cells in healthy people across ages (dated by TCRdb to the mid-2010s). Regarding the research as a whole: In model experiments, roughly one uniquely barcoded TCR beta cDNA molecule per two T cells was captured by template switching. Age-related changes in TCR beta repertoire diversity were measured in the study by deep sequencing normalized with unique cDNA molecular identifiers. Four age groups were formed from the donors: young (average around 15 years), middle-aged (around 39), aged (around 62) and long-lived (82). To avoid experimental bias, donors of different ages were randomly spread across the sequencing lanes. Two additional independent replicas of 1 million unique cDNA reads from the same blood draw were analyzed for two donors (one aged 18 to 30 and one aged 80 or older). Results the study describes overall, beyond this receptor: Total diversity estimates from one million sequenced T cells were considered lower bounds and underestimates. Compared with the aged group, the long-lived group had more naive CD4+ T cells, fewer expanded clones and increased TCR diversity, suggesting age selection. Observed TCR beta diversity per million T cells fell roughly linearly with age, and a significant reduction was already apparent by age around 44. There was a strong correlation between observed TCR beta diversity and the percentage of naive T cells measured by flow cytometry. Conclusive comparison of naive and antigen-experienced compartments was prevented by the profiling of bulk unsorted PBMCs. Because donor CMV infection status was unknown, age-related changes in expanded clonotypes were potentially confounded.

The donors were about 40 Caucasian individuals from Russia, aged roughly 6 to 100 years, who were systemically healthy. Ten milliliters of peripheral blood were drawn from each donor into EDTA-treated Vacutainer tubes. Ficoll-Paque density-gradient centrifugation was used to isolate PBMCs, with at least 6 million obtained per sample. Trizol reagent was used to extract total RNA from PBMCs, with at least 5 micrograms per sample. The percentages of naive CD45RAhigh/CD27high T cells were determined by flow cytometry on a PBMC aliquot from every donor. The library was generated by 5' RACE. Reads for this sample came from an Illumina HiSeq 2500. A second PCR of roughly 7 to 11 cycles was performed with a sample-barcoded 5' primer and a J-beta primer mix. A template-switch 5' adaptor carrying 12 random nucleotides introduced a unique molecular identifier onto each TCR beta cDNA molecule. Each sample yielded at least 2.5 million CDR3-containing paired-end reads. First-strand cDNA was synthesized from all RNA with the Mint cDNA synthesis kit, primed by a TRBC-specific oligonucleotide. Following uracil-DNA glycosylase treatment, all cDNA underwent a first 18-cycle PCR with the universal primers M1SS and BC2_uni_R. The authors' pipeline ran thus. For normalization, 1 million high-quality reads were randomly selected from each sample, with every read carrying a distinct molecular identifier. Reads with shared molecular identifiers were discarded instead of being binned into consensus sequences. MiTCR, set to a Q25 quality threshold and the strictest error-elimination algorithm, was used for CDR3 identification, clonotype clustering and error correction. A nonparametric unseen species model with Euler transformation was used to estimate a lower bound on total TCR beta diversity. In-frame beta chains were kept once TCRdb had trimmed the public reads at Q25 with fastp and called clones with MiXCR. Rows with one shared CDR3 protein collapse into an entry with the most common genes and DNA. These V and J calls rely on TCRdb rather than the paper's analysis. The sample profile shows 850,000 or so distinct CDR3 sequences; 25% to 30% of them were found once. The top ten clones comprise around a sixth of the sample.

This clonotype was seen a few times. The specificity of this receptor is unknown. One base away there is no much larger clone; base qualities are not given. Based on the germline V gene, the CDR1 and CDR2 sequences are MDHEN and SYDVKM. Germline trimming: 11 bases from V, 5 bases from J; junction bases outside gene matches: 11. Inclusive of the bounding cysteine and phenylalanine, the CDR3 is 14 residues long. The read is trimmed to its CDR3 DNA, 42 bases read in frame from base 1. Sequenced material: blood. The chain employs TRBV28 and TRBJ2-3; 9 middle bases align to TRBD2. This TCR derives from a woman older than 75 in good health. This receptor has the CDR3 CACTTSGYLDTQYF. The nucleotides read TGTGCCTGCACCACTAGCGGGTATTTAGATACGCAGTATTTT.